The 17 T cell receptor beta chains in this list originate from one sample, sequenced in a study of blood T cells in healthy people across ages (dated by TCRdb to the mid-2010s). Libraries came from 5' RACE. TCRdb lists the instrument as Illumina HiSeq 2500. A second PCR of about 7 to 12 cycles was run with a J-beta primer mix and a sample-barcoded 5' primer. The public reads were quality trimmed at Q25 with fastp and then assembled into clones with MiXCR by TCRdb, keeping productive beta chains. Identical CDR3 proteins give one entry, which carries the most common genes and DNA. The sample table lists 890,000 or so distinct CDR3 sequences, approximately 59% of them with a count of one. Around a quarter of the sample is taken by the ten largest. The source material was blood. All receptors come from a man younger than 45 in good health.

Notes on this clonotype: An end of the junction does not agree with germline; a read error may underlie this. J is TRBJ1-4 and V is TRBV7-9; the match to TRBD1 covers 9 bases. CDR1 is SEHNR and CDR2 is FQNEAQ in the germline V gene (reference sequence). The CDR3 totals 15 residues. This CDR3 is CASSQGTGTSEELFF. As DNA, the CDR3 is TGTGCCAGCAGCCAGGGGACAGGGACCAGTGAAGAACTGTTTTTT.

The rearrangement links TRBV25-1 to TRBJ1-4; D gene ambiguous. CDR3 length equals 15 residues. V lost 1 base to trimming and J lost 2 bases, with 8 bases between them. Germline CDR1 is MGHDK and CDR2 is SYGVNS. The CDR3 DNA reads as TGTGCCAGCAGTGAATTCGCGACGACTAATGAAAAACTGTTTTTT. Amino acids: CASSEFATTNEKLFF.

This clonotype was observed a few times. The chain links TRBV15 to TRBJ1-6; 9 bases are shared with TRBD1. From germline, CDR1 is LNHNV and CDR2 YYDKDF (reference sequence). V was pared by 0 bases and J by 11 bases, with 8 bases of the junction left unmatched. The CDR3 runs to 16 residues. CDR3 sequence (DNA): TGTGCCACCAGCAGAGACCCCGTTAGGACAGGGGCACCCCTCCACTTT. Its translation is CATSRDPVRTGAPLHF.

This clonotype was recorded once. This chain connects TRBV7-2 to TRBJ2-1; 14 nucleotides match TRBD2. The J call may be wrong; the DNA end is better matched by TRBJ2-7. Germline CDR1 is SGHTA and CDR2 is FQGNSA. The CDR3 covers 17 residues. Written as DNA, the CDR3 is TGTGCCAGCAGCCGTATATTTGGCGGGACTAGCGGGGGAGGGCAGTACTTC. Its translation is CASSRIFGGTSGGGQYF.

The rearrangement uses TRBV2 and TRBJ2-3; D may be TRBD1 or TRBD2 (6 bases each). Germline-derived CDR1 and CDR2 are SNHLY and FYNNEI. V gave up 4 bases and J gave up 5 bases, with 13 bases separating them. The length of the CDR3 is 14 residues. CDR3 loop: CASSVGGHRDTQYF. In DNA, the CDR3 is TGTGCCAGCAGTGTGGGGGGCCATAGAGATACGCAGTATTTT. The full variable domain, its missing parts supplied by reference TRBV2 and TRBJ2-3, is EPEVTQTPSHQVTQMGQEVILRCVPISNHLYFYWYRQILGQKVEFLVSFYNNEISEKSEIFDDQFSVERPDGSNFTLKIRSTKLEDSAMYFCASSVGGHRDTQYFGPGTRLTVL.

The chain carries TRBV27 and TRBJ2-7; maybe TRBD2 (5 bases). Germline V CDR1 and CDR2: MNHEY, SMNVEV (reference sequence). Trimming took off 5 bases at V and 0 bases at J, with 11 bases between the two ends. The CDR3 runs to 14 residues. The CDR3 coding sequence is TGTGCCAGCAGTCCGGAACTAGACTCCTACGAGCAGTACTTC. This codes for CASSPELDSYEQYF.

This chain uses TRBV3-1 with TRBJ2-4, with 9 bases matching TRBD2. The J call could be wrong; TRBJ2-5 is a better fit for the DNA end. CDR3 size: 16 residues. Germline V gene sequence: CDR1 LGHDT, CDR2 YNNKEL (reference sequence). CDR3: CASSQVSGGYQETQYF. CDR3 sequence (DNA): TGTGCCAGCAGCCAAGTTAGCGGGGGTTATCAAGAGACCCAGTACTTC.

This clonotype occurred once. The rearrangement joins TRBV20-1 to TRBJ1-1, with D uncertain. V lost 7 bases to trimming and J lost 4 bases, with 13 bases between them. This CDR3 spans 12 amino acids. Germline V gene data show CDR1 as DFQATT and CDR2 as SNEGSKA (reference sequence). CDR3 sequence: CSVTGAFTEAFF. The CDR3 coding sequence is TGCAGTGTGACGGGCGCTTTCACTGAAGCTTTCTTT.

In this sample, this clonotype turned up a few times. V and J are TRBV7-2 and TRBJ1-6, with D possibly TRBD1 on 6 matching bases. Germline V gene sequence: CDR1 SGHTA, CDR2 FQGNSA. CDR3 length: 13 amino acids. The CDR3: CAGGSSYNSPLHF. The CDR3 DNA sequence: TGTGCAGGGGGTAGCTCCTATAATTCACCCCTCCACTTT. The variable domain in full, with the rest retrieved from reference TRBV7-2 and TRBJ1-6, is GAGVSQSPSNKVTEKGKDVELRCDPISGHTALYWYRQSLGQGLEFLIYFQGNSAPDKSGLPSDRFSAERTGGSVSTLTIQRTQQEDSAVYLCAGGSSYNSPLHFGNGTRLTVT.

This chain connects TRBV2 to TRBJ1-1; D remains unclear. This CDR3 is 15 amino acids long. With 2 bases removed from V and 2 bases from J, the gap between germline ends came to 12 bases. Germline loops: CDR1 SNHLY, CDR2 FYNNEI. CDR3: CASSERVGVNTEAFF. DNA of the CDR3: TGTGCCAGCAGTGAACGGGTGGGCGTTAACACTGAAGCTTTCTTT.

This chain links TRBV5-5 with TRBJ1-2; TRBD1 agrees at 9 bases. The V segment lost 5 bases and the J segment 8 bases; nucleotides outside the gene matches: 4. Germline CDR1 SGHKS, CDR2 YYEKEE (reference sequence). This CDR3 has 12 residues. In DNA, the CDR3 is TGTGCCAGCAGGGGACAGGGAAGAGGCTACACCTTC. Encoded protein: CASRGQGRGYTF.

The rearrangement links TRBV20-1 to TRBJ2-3; D is possibly TRBD1 (5 bases). Germline CDR1 and CDR2: DFQATT and SNEGSKA (reference sequence). Trimming removed 3 bases at V and 4 bases at J, with 11 bases between. There are 13 residues in the CDR3. CDR3 sequence (DNA): TGCAGTGCTAGGGCCAGGGCTCCAGATACGCAGTATTTT. Translating gives CSARARAPDTQYF.

Worth noting for this clonotype: A clone one base away is much larger, so this may be a read error. The chain links TRBV13 to TRBJ2-4; no clear D. With the DNA end fitting TRBJ2-7 better, the J assignment may be wrong. Per the germline V gene, CDR1 is PRHDT and CDR2 is FYEKMQ (reference sequence). The CDR3 sequence is 13 residues long. CDR3 DNA: TGTGCCAGCAGCCCCCGAAACTCCTACGAGCAGTACTTC. This translates into CASSPRNSYEQYF.

This rearrangement joins TRBV6-5 to TRBJ1-1; tentative D call: TRBD1 (5 bases). The CDR3 is made up of 15 amino acids. Germline assignment: CDR1 MNHEY and CDR2 SVGAGI. The V gene lost 5 bases and the J gene lost 0 bases, with 13 bases spanning the gap. The CDR3 sequence: CASSAGGTVNTEAFF. DNA for the CDR3: TGTGCCAGCAGTGCCGGCGGGACGGTGAACACTGAAGCTTTCTTT.

The chain is built from TRBV7-2 and TRBJ2-1; a possible D gene is TRBD1 (6 bases). Trimming cost V 5 bases and J 10 bases, with 15 bases left between them. This CDR3 has 13 residues. From germline, CDR1 is SGHTA and CDR2 FQGNSA. CDR3 in DNA: TGTGCCAGCAGCCACAAACAGGGCTACGAGCAGTTCTTC. It translates to CASSHKQGYEQFF. Using reference TRBV7-2 and TRBJ2-1 for the parts outside the CDR3, the full variable domain is GAGVSQSPSNKVTEKGKDVELRCDPISGHTALYWYRQSLGQGLEFLIYFQGNSAPDKSGLPSDRFSAERTGGSVSTLTIQRTQQEDSAVYLCASSHKQGYEQFFGPGTRLTVL.

The CDR3 is CSASGGQGGSQPQHF. CDR3 bases: TGCAGTGCTAGTGGGGGACAGGGGGGAAGTCAGCCCCAGCATTTT. The J gene is TRBJ1-5, the V gene TRBV20-1; 11 bases line up with TRBD1. The CDR3 spans 15 residues. From germline, CDR1 is DFQATT and CDR2 SNEGSKA (reference sequence). Trimming at V came to 3 bases and at J to 6 bases, leaving 7 bases not matched to a gene.

The rearrangement joins TRBV9 to TRBJ2-7; 9 nucleotides align to TRBD1. V lost 3 bases and J lost 2; bases outside the gene matches: 6. In germline, CDR1 is SGDLS, CDR2 YYNGEE. The CDR3 runs 15 residues. CDR3 protein: CASSAGQGIPYEQYF. The DNA of the CDR3 is TGTGCCAGCAGCGCTGGACAGGGGATTCCCTACGAGCAGTACTTC. The full variable domain, rest sourced from reference TRBV9 and TRBJ2-7, is DSGVTQTPKHLITATGQRVTLRCSPRSGDLSVYWYQQSLDQGLQFLIQYYNGEERAKGNILERFSAQQFPDLHSELNLSSLELGDSALYFCASSAGQGIPYEQYFGPGTRLTVT.